Below are 14 T cell receptor beta chains sequenced from a single sample in a study of beta chain features in type 1 diabetes. Reverse transcribing all isolated RNA meant expressed TCRB transcripts were sequenced. Repertoires were generated with immunoSEQ multiplex PCR, while TCRdb's copy carries only in-frame clones and drops some. Here the sample spans hundreds of thousands of clones, roughly an eighth being singletons. Findings and limits, study-wide: Within each of all four CD4+ subsets, Type 1 diabetes patients had TCRB CDR3s that were moderately but significantly shorter.

These receptors have no known antigen. The sequenced sample was naive CD4+ T cells from blood. All receptors derive from a young man with type 1 diabetes.

This clone was counted between two and nine times. The rearrangement links TRBV7-2 to TRBJ2-1; 7 bases are a match to TRBD1. V was pared by 1 base and J by 4 bases, with 4 bases of the junction left unmatched. Germline-derived CDR1 and CDR2 are SGHTA and FQGNSA. This CDR3 comprises 15 residues. CDR3 sequence (DNA): TGTGCCAGCAGCTTAGAGGGGGCGGTTTACAATGAGCAGTTCTTC. Translated: CASSLEGAVYNEQFF.

The genes are TRBV7-2 and TRBJ2-4, with D perhaps TRBD2 (5 bases). Germline V CDR1 and CDR2: SGHTA, FQGNSA. Trimming took 5 bases from V and 15 from J, leaving 20 bases between them. CDR3 length: 13 amino acids. Here the CDR3 reads CASSPVTRTGGYF. In DNA, the CDR3 is TGTGCCAGCAGCCCAGTTACCCGGACTGGCGGGTACTTC.

The V gene is TRBV7-9, the J gene TRBJ2-7, with D tentatively TRBD1 or TRBD2 (6 bases each). Trimming shortened V by 3 bases and J by 5 bases, and 17 bases separated the two germline ends. This CDR3 is built from 15 residues. Germline CDR1 SEHNR, CDR2 FQNEAQ (reference sequence). CDR3 in DNA: TGTGCCAGCAGCTTTCTGGAGGGGGTGTTTAACGAGCAGTACTTC. Encoded protein: CASSFLEGVFNEQYF.

The rearrangement joins TRBV4-2 to TRBJ2-6, with 7 bases aligning to TRBD1. Trimming cost V 5 bases and J 0 bases; bases outside gene matches: 7. CDR3 length: 17 residues. Germline CDR1 reads LGHNA; CDR2 reads YNFKEQ. Here the CDR3 reads CASSDRVPYSGANVLTF. In DNA form, the CDR3 reads TGTGCCAGCAGCGACAGGGTCCCGTACTCTGGGGCCAACGTCCTGACTTTC.

This chain uses TRBV5-1 with TRBJ2-1; 8 bases are a match to TRBD2. J was trimmed by 4 bases and V by 4 bases; bases with no gene match: 7. CDR3 size: 15 residues. Germline lookup yields CDR1 SGHRS and CDR2 YFSETQ. CDR3 amino acids: CASSGVLAEYNEQFF. In DNA form, the CDR3 reads TGCGCCAGCAGCGGAGTACTAGCGGAGTACAATGAGCAGTTCTTC.

This clone was detected a few times. This chain links TRBV7-2 with TRBJ2-1; TRBD2 agrees at 7 bases. Germline V gene sequence: CDR1 SGHTA, CDR2 FQGNSA. J gave up 10 bases and V 2 bases, and 5 bases lay outside the gene matches. CDR3 length: 13 residues. CDR3 residues: CASSLLRGNEQFF. CDR3 coding DNA: TGTGCCAGCAGCTTACTGCGGGGGAACGAGCAGTTCTTC.

There are a few counts of this clone. The rearrangement links TRBV7-2 to TRBJ2-7; unclear D gene. The V and J ends lost 5 bases and 4 bases respectively, with 15 bases between them. Germline CDR1 reads SGHTA; CDR2 reads FQGNSA. The CDR3 sequence is 14 residues long. The CDR3 DNA reads as TGTGCCAGCAGCCCAGACGTGGACCATTACGAGCAGTACTTC. It encodes CASSPDVDHYEQYF.

This clone has only a few counts. This sequence joins TRBV9 and TRBJ1-1; unclear D gene. The CDR3 is made up of 13 amino acids. Germline-derived CDR1 and CDR2 are SGDLS and YYNGEE. Trimming cost V 5 bases and J 3 bases, with 11 bases left between them. The CDR3: CASRPVWDTEAFF. The CDR3 nucleotides read TGTGCCAGCAGACCGGTTTGGGACACTGAAGCTTTCTTT.

This clone showed up just a few times. This chain connects TRBV5-1 to TRBJ2-1; 12 bases map to TRBD2. After removal of 0 bases from V and 6 bases from J, the junction contained 7 bases not matched to a gene. Germline CDR1 SGHRS, CDR2 YFSETQ. This CDR3 has 17 amino acids. DNA for the CDR3: TGCGCCAGCAGCTTGGCCGCCACTAGCGGGAGGTTCAATGAGCAGTTCTTC. Amino acids: CASSLAATSGRFNEQFF.

This chain links TRBV7-2 with TRBJ1-6, with D possibly being TRBD1 (5 bases). V dropped 2 bases and J dropped 9 bases, with 11 bases sitting between them. Germline V gene data show CDR1 as SGHTA and CDR2 as FQGNSA. There are 14 residues in the CDR3. The DNA for the CDR3 is TGTGCCAGCAGCTTACAGGGAGTGGGTTCACCCCTCCACTTT. This translates into CASSLQGVGSPLHF.

This clone was found a few times. The rearrangement uses TRBV6-5 and TRBJ1-5; 7 bases map to TRBD1. Germline V gene sequence: CDR1 MNHEY, CDR2 SVGAGI. The CDR3 totals 14 residues. V shed 6 bases and J 1 base; nucleotides not matched to a gene: 3. The CDR3 region has the DNA TGTGCCAGCAGAGAGACAGGGAGCAATCAGCCCCAGCATTTT. Translation gives CASRETGSNQPQHF.

V gene TRBV2 combines with J gene TRBJ2-7; no clear D gene. This CDR3 contains 13 residues. V lost 2 bases, J lost 7 bases, and 12 bases lay in between. Germline V lookup: CDR1 SNHLY, CDR2 FYNNEI. As DNA, the CDR3 is TGTGCCAGCAGTGAATTCCGGATCCCAGAGCAGTACTTC. It is translated as CASSEFRIPEQYF.

This clone appeared a few times. V usage is TRBV5-1 and J usage is TRBJ1-1; no clear D gene. With 0 bases removed from V and 2 bases from J, the gap between germline ends came to 8 bases. The CDR3 is 14 amino acids. CDR1 is SGHRS and CDR2 is YFSETQ in the germline V gene. The CDR3 nucleotides are TGCGCCAGCAGCTTGGCGGCATCCAACACTGAAGCTTTCTTT. This sequence encodes CASSLAASNTEAFF. The whole variable domain, filled in from reference TRBV5-1 and TRBJ1-1, reads KAGVTQTPRYLIKTRGQQVTLSCSPISGHRSVSWYQQTPGQGLQFLFEYFSETQRNKGNFPGRFSGRQFSNSRSEMNVSTLELGDSALYLCASSLAASNTEAFFGQGTRLTVV.

Notes on this clone: Other DNA sequences of this sample code for an identical CDR3. V and J are TRBV19 and TRBJ2-1; no clear D gene. Germline CDR1 reads LNHDA; CDR2 reads SQIVND (reference sequence). Trimming took 2 bases from V and 2 from J, leaving 7 bases between them. The CDR3 contains 14 residues. CDR3 sequence: CASSISPTYNEQFF. CDR3 DNA sequence: TGTGCCAGTAGTATAAGCCCGACCTACAATGAGCAGTTCTTC.